This note documents a single TCR beta chain sequence. This clonotype has more than one count but fewer than ten. Its antigen is currently not known. No base quality information exists; no much larger clone differs at one position. A patient counted as having stable Graves' hyperthyroidism if no progression to ophthalmopathy occurred over 18 months of follow-up. Hyperthyroidism patients were newly diagnosed, had a disease duration of under 2 months, and were aged 18 to 65 years. Any patient with an uncontrolled infection, another autoimmune disease, pregnancy or lactation was excluded. Clinical symptoms, serum thyroxine and TRAb, thyroid ultrasound, and orbital computed tomography formed the basis for the diagnoses. Ficoll-Paque density gradient centrifugation was used to isolate PBMCs from under 11 ml of fresh peripheral blood. Total RNA was extracted using Trizol reagent, and RNA quality was assessed on an Agilent 2100 Bioanalyzer.

Inclusive of the bounding cysteine and phenylalanine, the CDR3 is 14 residues long. Only the CDR3 DNA stays, 42 bases, in frame from base 1. CDR1 and CDR2 (MNHEY, SVGEGT) derive from the germline V gene. Germline trimming: 11 bases from V, 1 base from J; junction bases outside gene matches: 9. Amplification of TCR beta CDR3 regions was carried out from RNA transcripts. For the first round of RT-PCR on the TCR CDR3, the HTBI primer set was used together with the Qiagen OneStep RT-PCR kit. A second multiplex PCR round built the libraries, followed by size selection and purification. Sequencing of the libraries was done on an Illumina HiSeq2000 using paired-end 100 bp reads. As for how the authors treated the data: SOAPnuke was used to process the raw data, with reads discarded if the reads contained adapters or uncalled bases, had a mean Phred below 15, or lacked an exact constant-primer or identifier match. High-quality paired reads were merged using COPE v1.2.5, and each unique nucleotide sequence was defined as a clonotype. MiTCR v1.1 was used to align the clonotypes against IMGT TRBV, TRBD and TRBJ reference segments. Only V-J combinations with frequency above 0.0001, covering roughly 99% of repertoires, were analysed. The TCS score was defined as the ratio of F50 (clonal expansion) to E x V (chaos), calculated using BLOSUM62-based TCRdist between CDR3 peptides within each V-J. Welch's t-statistics and random forest reduced fewer than 600 V-J features to 10 to 15, which were used in a naive Bayes classifier (R e1071). TCRdb handled the public reads itself, with Q25 trimming in fastp and clone calling in MiXCR, and kept productive beta chains. A single entry per CDR3 protein holds the most common genes and DNA from its merged rows. The V and J calls and clone size are TCRdb's, not the authors'. This sample has approximately 600,000 distinct CDR3 sequences in its table, and around 16% of those were observed once. The ten largest account for 3% to 4.5% of the sample.

The data belong to a study of T cells in Graves' hyperthyroidism and ophthalmopathy (dated by TCRdb to about 2019). Concerning the study at large: Peripheral blood was sampled at the time of initial diagnosis, prior to any treatment. To identify distinguishing TCR V-J signatures, a discovery cohort of about a hundred patients was used, comprising fewer than 45 with Graves' ophthalmopathy and around 60 with stable Graves' hyperthyroidism. Prospective prediction of ophthalmopathy was tested in an independent validation cohort consisting of 18 hyperthyroidism patients and some 16 patients who later progressed to ophthalmopathy. The 75 to 100 discovery patients were randomly split 7:3 into training and test sets. In about 6 Graves' hyperthyroidism patients, the study also compared T-cell repertoires from thyroid tissue with T-cell repertoires from blood. After blood sampling, hyperthyroidism patients were treated with methimazole at a starting dose of 30 mg daily, and ophthalmopathy patients were treated with high-dose intravenous methylprednisolone. TCR Vbeta CDR3 sequencing of some 140 peripheral blood samples (around 45 ophthalmopathy, 75 hyperthyroidism and roughly 17 progressor patients) is reported in the paper. The full study reports these points: A 13 V-J signature model separated ophthalmopathy from stable hyperthyroidism, with just over 85% sensitivity and just under 84% specificity in cross-validation and 80%/75% in testing. Sample size was not statistically predetermined, and investigators were not blinded to group allocation. Most expanded thyroid clonotypes (frequency above 0.001) were also found in blood, which suggests that blood repertoires may mirror thyroid immune responses. In validation, the model predicted progression to ophthalmopathy a median of 6.5 months before onset, with roughly 70% sensitivity and nearly 75% specificity.

This chain joins TRBV6-2 or TRBV6-3 to TRBJ2-3, and 7 junctional nucleotides match TRBD2. This TCR came from a woman in her twenties or thirties with Graves' hyperthyroidism. Sequencing was done on a sample of blood. The sequenced DNA is TGTGCCTCCCAACGGGGGAGGGGCACAGATACGCAGTATTTT. Its product reads: CASQRGRGTDTQYF.